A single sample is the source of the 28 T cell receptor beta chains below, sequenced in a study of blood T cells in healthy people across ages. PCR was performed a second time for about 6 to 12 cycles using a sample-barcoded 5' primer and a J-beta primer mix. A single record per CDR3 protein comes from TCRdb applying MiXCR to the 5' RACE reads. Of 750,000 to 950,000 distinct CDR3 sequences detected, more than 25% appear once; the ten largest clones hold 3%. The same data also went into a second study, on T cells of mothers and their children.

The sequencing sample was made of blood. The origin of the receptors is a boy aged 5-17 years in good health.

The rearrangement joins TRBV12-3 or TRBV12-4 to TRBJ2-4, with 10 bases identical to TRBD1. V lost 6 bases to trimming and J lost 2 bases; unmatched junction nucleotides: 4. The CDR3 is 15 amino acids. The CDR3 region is CASRTGGSSKNIQYF. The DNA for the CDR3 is TGTGCCAGCAGGACAGGGGGCTCATCCAAAAACATTCAGTACTTC.

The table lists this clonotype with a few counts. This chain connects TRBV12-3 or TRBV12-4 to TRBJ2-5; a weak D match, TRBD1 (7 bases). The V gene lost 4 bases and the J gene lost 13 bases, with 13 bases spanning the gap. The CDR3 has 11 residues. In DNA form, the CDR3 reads TGTGCCAGCAGTTGGGCGGGACAGAGGTACTTC. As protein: CASSWAGQRYF.

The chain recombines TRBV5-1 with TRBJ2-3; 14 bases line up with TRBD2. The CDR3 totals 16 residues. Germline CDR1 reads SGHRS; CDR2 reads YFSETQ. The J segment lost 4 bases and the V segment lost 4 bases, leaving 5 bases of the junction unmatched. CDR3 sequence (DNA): TGCGCCAGCAGCGGGGGACTAGCGGGAGACGCAGATACGCAGTATTTT. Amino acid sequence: CASSGGLAGDADTQYF.

The CDR3 spells CASSYSGASATGELFF. In DNA, the CDR3 is TGTGCCAGCAGCTATAGTGGAGCATCAGCCACCGGGGAGCTGTTTTTT. The rearrangement joins TRBV7-9 to TRBJ2-2; D gene ambiguous. Trimming took 4 bases from V and 4 from J, leaving 16 bases between them. Germline V CDR1 and CDR2: SEHNR, FQNEAQ (reference sequence). This CDR3 comprises 16 residues. Using reference TRBV7-9 and TRBJ2-2 for the parts outside the CDR3, the full variable domain is DTGVSQNPRHKITKRGQNVTFRCDPISEHNRLYWYRQTLGQGPEFLTYFQNEAQLEKSRLLSDRFSAERPKGSFSTLEIQRTEQGDSAMYLCASSYSGASATGELFFGEGSRLTVL.

CDR3 residues: CSAAQGSETQYF. The CDR3 DNA reads as TGCAGTGCAGCTCAGGGTTCTGAGACCCAGTACTTC. V gene TRBV20-1 combines with J gene TRBJ2-1; TRBD1 is a possible D gene (5 bases). The J call may be incorrect, as the DNA end agrees better with TRBJ2-5. This CDR3 spans 12 amino acids. CDR1 DFQATT and CDR2 SNEGSKA come from the germline V gene (reference sequence).

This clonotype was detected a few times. The CDR3 bases are TGCAGTGCTCCGAGTGCGGGGGGGAGTTACGAGCAGTACTTC. Protein sequence: CSAPSAGGSYEQYF. J is TRBJ2-5 and V is TRBV20-1; 9 positions agree with TRBD2. Matching the DNA end better, TRBJ2-7 makes the J call doubtful. Germline values: CDR1 DFQATT, CDR2 SNEGSKA (reference sequence). This CDR3 comprises 14 residues.

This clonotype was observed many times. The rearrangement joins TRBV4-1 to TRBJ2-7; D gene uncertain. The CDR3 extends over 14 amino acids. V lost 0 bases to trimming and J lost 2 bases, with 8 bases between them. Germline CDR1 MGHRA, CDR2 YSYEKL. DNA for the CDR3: TGCGCCAGCAGCCAAGAGGGCGGAACCTACGAGCAGTACTTC. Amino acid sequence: CASSQEGGTYEQYF.

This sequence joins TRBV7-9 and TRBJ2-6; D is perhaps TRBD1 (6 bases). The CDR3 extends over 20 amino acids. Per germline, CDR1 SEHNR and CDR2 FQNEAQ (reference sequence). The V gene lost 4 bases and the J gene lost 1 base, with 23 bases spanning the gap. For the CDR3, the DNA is TGTGCCAGCAGCTACACGCCACGGACAGCTCTCCAATCTGGGGCCAACGTCCTGACTTTC. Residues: CASSYTPRTALQSGANVLTF. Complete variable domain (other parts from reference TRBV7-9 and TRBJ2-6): DTGVSQNPRHKITKRGQNVTFRCDPISEHNRLYWYRQTLGQGPEFLTYFQNEAQLEKSRLLSDRFSAERPKGSFSTLEIQRTEQGDSAMYLCASSYTPRTALQSGANVLTFGAGSRLTVL.

CDR3 DNA: TGTGCCAGTCACCCCGGAGGCTCTAACTATGGCTACACCTTC. Translation: CASHPGGSNYGYTF. This chain joins TRBV19 and TRBJ1-2; unclear D gene. CDR3 length: 14 amino acids. Looked up from germline, CDR1 is LNHDA and CDR2 is SQIVND (reference sequence). Trimming shortened V by 8 bases and J by 0 bases, and 13 bases separated the two germline ends. The entire variable domain, with the rest obtained from reference TRBV19 and TRBJ1-2, is as follows: DGGITQSPKYLFRKEGQNVTLSCEQNLNHDAMYWYRQDPGQGLRLIYYSQIVNDFQKGDIAEGYSVSREKKESFPLTVTSAQKNPTAFYLCASHPGGSNYGYTFGSGTRLTVV.

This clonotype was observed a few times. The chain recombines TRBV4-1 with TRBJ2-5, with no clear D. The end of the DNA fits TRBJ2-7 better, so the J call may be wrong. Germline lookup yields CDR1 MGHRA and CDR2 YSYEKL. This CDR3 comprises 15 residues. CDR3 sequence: CASSQVPPLLYEQYF. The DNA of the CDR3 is TGCGCCAGCAGCCAAGTCCCACCTCTCCTCTACGAGCAGTACTTC.

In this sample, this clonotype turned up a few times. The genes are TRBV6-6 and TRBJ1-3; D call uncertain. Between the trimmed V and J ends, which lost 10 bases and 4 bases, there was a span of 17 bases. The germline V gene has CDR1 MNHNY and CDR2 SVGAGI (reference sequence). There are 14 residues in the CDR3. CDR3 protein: CAIQGAVRGNTIYF. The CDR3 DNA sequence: TGTGCCATCCAAGGTGCGGTCAGGGGAAACACCATATATTTT.

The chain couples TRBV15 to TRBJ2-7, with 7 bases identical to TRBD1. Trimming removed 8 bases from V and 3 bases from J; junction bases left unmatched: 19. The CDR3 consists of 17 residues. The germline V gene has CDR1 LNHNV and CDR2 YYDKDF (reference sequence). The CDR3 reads CATGTSRVRGTLYEQYF. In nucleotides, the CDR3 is TGTGCCACCGGCACGAGCAGGGTCAGGGGGACGCTCTACGAGCAGTACTTC.

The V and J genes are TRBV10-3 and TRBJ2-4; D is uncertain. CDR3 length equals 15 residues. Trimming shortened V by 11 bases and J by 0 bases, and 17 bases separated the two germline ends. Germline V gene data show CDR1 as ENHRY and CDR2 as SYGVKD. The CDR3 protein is CAPGERPLAKNIQYF. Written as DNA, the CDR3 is TGTGCCCCTGGCGAACGACCTCTAGCCAAAAACATTCAGTACTTC.

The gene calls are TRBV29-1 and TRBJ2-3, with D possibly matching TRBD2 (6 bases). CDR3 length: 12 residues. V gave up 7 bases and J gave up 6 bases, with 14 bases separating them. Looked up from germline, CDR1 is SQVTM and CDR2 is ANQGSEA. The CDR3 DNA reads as TGCAGCGCGGCCCTAGCGTTGGATACGCAGTATTTT. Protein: CSAALALDTQYF.

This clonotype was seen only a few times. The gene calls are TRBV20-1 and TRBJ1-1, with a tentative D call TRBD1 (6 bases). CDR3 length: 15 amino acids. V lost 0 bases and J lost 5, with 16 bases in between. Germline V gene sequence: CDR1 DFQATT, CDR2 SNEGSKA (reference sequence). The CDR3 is CSARDYTRGETEAFF. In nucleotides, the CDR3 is TGCAGTGCTAGAGATTATACCAGGGGCGAAACTGAAGCTTTCTTT.

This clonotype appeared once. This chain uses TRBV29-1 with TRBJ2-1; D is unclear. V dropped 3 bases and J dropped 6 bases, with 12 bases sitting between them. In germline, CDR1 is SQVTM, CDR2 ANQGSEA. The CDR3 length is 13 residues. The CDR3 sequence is CSVDTIAPNEQFF. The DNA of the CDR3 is TGCAGCGTTGATACTATAGCCCCCAATGAGCAGTTCTTC.

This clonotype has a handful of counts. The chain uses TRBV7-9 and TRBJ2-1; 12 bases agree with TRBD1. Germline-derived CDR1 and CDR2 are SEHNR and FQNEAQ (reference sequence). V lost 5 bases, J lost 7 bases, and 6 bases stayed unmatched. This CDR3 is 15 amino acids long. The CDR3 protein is CASSRWGQGANEQFF. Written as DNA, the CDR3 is TGTGCCAGCAGCCGCTGGGGACAGGGGGCAAATGAGCAGTTCTTC.

The CDR3 nucleotides read TGTGCCAGCAGTTACGGACAGGGAGGCGATGGCTACACCTTC. This translates into CASSYGQGGDGYTF. The chain recombines TRBV6-5 with TRBJ1-2, with 8 bases lining up with TRBD1. CDR3 size: 14 residues. Looked up from germline, CDR1 is MNHEY and CDR2 is SVGAGI. The V segment lost 2 bases and the J segment 6 bases; nucleotides outside the gene matches: 5.

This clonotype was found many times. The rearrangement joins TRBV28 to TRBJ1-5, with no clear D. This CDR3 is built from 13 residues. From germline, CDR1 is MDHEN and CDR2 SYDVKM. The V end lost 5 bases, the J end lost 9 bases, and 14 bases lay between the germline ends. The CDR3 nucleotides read TGTGCCAGCAGTCCCGCGTCATCTCGGCCCCAGCATTTT. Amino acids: CASSPASSRPQHF.

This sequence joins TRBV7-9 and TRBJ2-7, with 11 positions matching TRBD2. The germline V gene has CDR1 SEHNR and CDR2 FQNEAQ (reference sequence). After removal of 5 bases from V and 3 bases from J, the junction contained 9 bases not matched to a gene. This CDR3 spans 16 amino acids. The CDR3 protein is CASSETSGAANYEQYF. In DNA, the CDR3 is TGTGCCAGCAGCGAGACTAGCGGGGCCGCGAACTACGAGCAGTACTTC. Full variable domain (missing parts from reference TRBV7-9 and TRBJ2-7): DTGVSQNPRHKITKRGQNVTFRCDPISEHNRLYWYRQTLGQGPEFLTYFQNEAQLEKSRLLSDRFSAERPKGSFSTLEIQRTEQGDSAMYLCASSETSGAANYEQYFGPGTRLTVT.

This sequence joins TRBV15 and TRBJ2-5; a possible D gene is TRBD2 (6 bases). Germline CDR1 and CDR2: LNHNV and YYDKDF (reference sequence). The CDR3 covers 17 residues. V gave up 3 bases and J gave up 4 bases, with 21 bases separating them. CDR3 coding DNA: TGTGCCACCAGCAGGCTAAACAGCAGACTAGAGGGAGAGACCCAGTACTTC. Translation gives CATSRLNSRLEGETQYF.

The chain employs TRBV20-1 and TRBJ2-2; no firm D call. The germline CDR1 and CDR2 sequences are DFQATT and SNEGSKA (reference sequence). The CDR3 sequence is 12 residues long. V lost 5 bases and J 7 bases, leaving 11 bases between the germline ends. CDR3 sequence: CSARTPDGELFF. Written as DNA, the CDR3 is TGCAGTGCTCGGACCCCCGACGGGGAGCTGTTTTTT.

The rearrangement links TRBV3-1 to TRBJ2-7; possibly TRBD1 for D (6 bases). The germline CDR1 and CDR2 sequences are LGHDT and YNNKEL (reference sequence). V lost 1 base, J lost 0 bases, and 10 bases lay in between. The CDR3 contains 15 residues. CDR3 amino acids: CASSQGDTLSYEQYF. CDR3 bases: TGTGCCAGCAGCCAAGGGGACACTCTCTCCTACGAGCAGTACTTC.

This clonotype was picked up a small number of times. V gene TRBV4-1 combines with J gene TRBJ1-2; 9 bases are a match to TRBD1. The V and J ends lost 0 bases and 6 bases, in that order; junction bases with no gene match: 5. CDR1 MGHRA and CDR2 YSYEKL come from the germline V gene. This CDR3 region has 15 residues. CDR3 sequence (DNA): TGCGCCAGCAGCCAAGAGCGGGACAGGGTAAATGGCTACACCTTC. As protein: CASSQERDRVNGYTF.

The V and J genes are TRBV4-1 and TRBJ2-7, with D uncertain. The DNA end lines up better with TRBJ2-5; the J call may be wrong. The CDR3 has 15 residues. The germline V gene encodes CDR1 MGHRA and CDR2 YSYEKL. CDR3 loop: CASSQEVGHGETQYF. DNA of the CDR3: TGCGCCAGCAGCCAAGAAGTAGGCCATGGGGAGACCCAGTACTTC.

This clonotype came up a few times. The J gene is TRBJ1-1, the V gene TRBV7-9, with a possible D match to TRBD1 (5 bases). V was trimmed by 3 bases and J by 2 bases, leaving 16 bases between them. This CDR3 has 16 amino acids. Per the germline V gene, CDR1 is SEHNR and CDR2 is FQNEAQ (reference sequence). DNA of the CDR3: TGTGCCAGCAGCTTCACTAGGACACGGGGTAACACTGAAGCTTTCTTT. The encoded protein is CASSFTRTRGNTEAFF.

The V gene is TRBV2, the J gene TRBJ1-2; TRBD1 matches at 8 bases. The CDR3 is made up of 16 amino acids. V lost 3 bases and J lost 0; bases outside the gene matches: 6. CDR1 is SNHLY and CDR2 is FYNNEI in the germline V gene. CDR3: CASSDPGQAPNYGYTF. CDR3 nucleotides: TGTGCCAGCAGTGACCCGGGACAGGCGCCTAACTATGGCTACACCTTC.

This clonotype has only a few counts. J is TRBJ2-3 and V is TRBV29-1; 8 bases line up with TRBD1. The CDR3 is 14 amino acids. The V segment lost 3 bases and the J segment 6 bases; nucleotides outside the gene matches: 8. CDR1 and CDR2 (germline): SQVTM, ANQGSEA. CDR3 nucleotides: TGCAGCGTTGAGTTCAGGGGGCGAAGTGATACGCAGTATTTT. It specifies CSVEFRGRSDTQYF.